The sequence of this T cell receptor beta chain was determined in a study of OX40 agonist ivuxolimab in advanced cancers. In the study overall: Patients were dosed intravenously with ivuxolimab at 0.01 to 10 mg/kg every 2 weeks.

Assay used: immunoSEQ multiplex PCR; TCRdb lists only in-frame clones, some missing. The table has approximately 62,000 clones, 70% to 90% seen once. Details on this clone: The antigen is undetermined.

Per the germline V gene, CDR1 is SNHLY and CDR2 is FYNNEI. The CDR3 runs to 11 residues. V shed 9 bases and J shed 5 bases, with 8 bases lying between them. Findings and limits, study-wide: With doses of 0.1 to 3.0 mg/kg, CD4+ and CD8+ blood T cells had undergone clonal expansion by week 6. Expanded clones tended on average to be more numerous among CD8+ T cells than CD4+. The expanded peripheral T cells' antigen specificity was not determined.

This sequence originates from an adult with an advanced solid tumor such as melanoma, head and neck, liver or kidney cancer. The genes are TRBV2 and TRBJ1-3; D not certain. This specimen was CD4+ or CD8+ T cells sorted from blood, taken in a trial of the OX40 agonist ivuxolimab. The CDR3 here is CASLDRNTIYF. In nucleotides, the CDR3 is TGTGCCAGTCTTGACAGAAACACCATATATTTT. The full variable domain, with the rest looked up from reference TRBV2 and TRBJ1-3, is EPEVTQTPSHQVTQMGQEVILRCVPISNHLYFYWYRQILGQKVEFLVSFYNNEISEKSEIFDDQFSVERPDGSNFTLKIRSTKLEDSAMYFCASLDRNTIYFGEGSWLTVV.